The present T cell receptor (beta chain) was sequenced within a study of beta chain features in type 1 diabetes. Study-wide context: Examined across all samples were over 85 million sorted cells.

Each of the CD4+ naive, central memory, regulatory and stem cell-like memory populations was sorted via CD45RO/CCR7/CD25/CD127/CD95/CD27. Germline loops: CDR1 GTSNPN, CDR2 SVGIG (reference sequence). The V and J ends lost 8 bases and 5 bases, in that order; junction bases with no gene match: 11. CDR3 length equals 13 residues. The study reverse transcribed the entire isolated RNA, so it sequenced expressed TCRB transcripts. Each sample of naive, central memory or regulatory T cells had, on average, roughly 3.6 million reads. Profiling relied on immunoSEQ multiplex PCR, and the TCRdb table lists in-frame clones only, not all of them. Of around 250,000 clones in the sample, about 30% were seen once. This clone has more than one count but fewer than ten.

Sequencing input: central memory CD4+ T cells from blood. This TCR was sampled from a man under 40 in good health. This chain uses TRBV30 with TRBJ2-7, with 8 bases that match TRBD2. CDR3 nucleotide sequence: TGTGCCCTGGCGGGGCGGGGGGTTAACGAGCAGTACTTC. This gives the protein CALAGRGVNEQYF.